This is a list of T cell receptor beta chains from one sample in a study of shared clonotypes between healthy human individuals. Here immunoSEQ multiplex PCR was the method, and the copy in TCRdb shows in-frame clones only, minus some. This table holds millions of clones, less than 95% found once. What was sequenced was naive CD8+ T cells sorted from blood. These receptors were taken from a man aged 18 to 29 in good health. The CDR3 runs from the conserved cysteine through the conserved F or W. The D gene is left open where the match is weak. Some rows have no size entry. The others give once, few or many, or a class for an expanded clone.

cdr3_length	v_call	clone_size	j_call	d_call	cdr3_nt	cdr3_aa
17	TRBV7-9	NA	TRBJ2-2	TRBD2	TGTGCCAGCAGCCTCCTAGCGGGAGGGCCCTCGGATTTCGAGCTGTTTTTT	CASSLLAGGPSDFELFF
12	TRBV7-8	NA	TRBJ2-7	NA	TGTGCCAGCAGCTTAGTCGTCTACGAGCAGTACTTC	CASSLVVYEQYF
14	TRBV13	NA	TRBJ2-7	NA	TGTGCCAGCAGCGCGGGGGACAGCTCCTACGAGCAGTACTTC	CASSAGDSSYEQYF
15	TRBV7-2	NA	TRBJ2-7	NA	TGTGCCAGCAGCTTATCCGGAGGGGGCGAGTACGAGCAGTACTTC	CASSLSGGGEYEQYF
15	TRBV4-1	NA	TRBJ2-7	NA	TGCGCCAGCAGCCAAGATGGGGCGAACTCCTACGAGCAGTACTTC	CASSQDGANSYEQYF
14	TRBV7-9	NA	TRBJ2-5	NA	TGTGCCAGCAGCCTGAAGGACTCTCAAGAGACCCAGTACTTC	CASSLKDSQETQYF
16	TRBV4-3	NA	TRBJ1-3	NA	TGCGCCAGCAGCCAAGATGGCCCGGACTCTGGAAACACCATATATTTT	CASSQDGPDSGNTIYF
15	TRBV5-4	NA	TRBJ2-5	TRBD1	TGTGCCAGCAGCGACAGGGACGGGTACCAAGAGACCCAGTACTTC	CASSDRDGYQETQYF
13	TRBV28	NA	TRBJ2-7	NA	TGTGCCAGCACACCGGGGCACTCCTACGAGCAGTACTTC	CASTPGHSYEQYF
14	TRBV19	NA	TRBJ1-6	NA	TGTGCCAGTAGTATAGATCTGGGGGGATCACCCCTCCACTTT	CASSIDLGGSPLHF
15	TRBV9	NA	TRBJ1-5	NA	TGTGCCAGCAGCGTAGGATGGGAGGGCAATCAGCCCCAGCATTTT	CASSVGWEGNQPQHF
14	TRBV5-6	NA	TRBJ2-7	TRBD2	TGTGCCAGCAGCTTGGTGGCGGGGGCCTACGAGCAGTACTTC	CASSLVAGAYEQYF
13	TRBV6-5	few	TRBJ1-2	NA	TGTGCCAGCAGCCCCGGGGGGGTCTATGGCTACACCTTC	CASSPGGVYGYTF
14	TRBV13	once	TRBJ2-1	NA	TGTGCCAGCAGCTTCGCTAGCTCCTACAATGAGCAGTTCTTC	CASSFASSYNEQFF
15	TRBV10-1	few	TRBJ2-2	TRBD1	TGCGCCAGCAGTCCGGGACAGGGGTACACCGGGGAGCTGTTTTTT	CASSPGQGYTGELFF
15	TRBV4-3	once	TRBJ2-5	TRBD2	TGCGCCAGCAGCGACGGGACTACCGGCTTCGAGACCCAGTACTTC	CASSDGTTGFETQYF
16	TRBV7-9	once	TRBJ2-7	TRBD1	TGTGCCAGCAGCAACCACAGGGGGCCCCGTTCCTACGAGCAGTACTTC	CASSNHRGPRSYEQYF
13	TRBV27	NA	TRBJ1-1	TRBD1	TGTGCCAGCAGTCAGGGGGCGAACACTGAAGCTTTCTTT	CASSQGANTEAFF
15	TRBV27	NA	TRBJ2-7	NA	TGTGCCAGCAGTTTATCGATAGGGGGGACCTACGAGCAGTACTTC	CASSLSIGGTYEQYF
13	TRBV27	NA	TRBJ1-1	NA	TGTGCCAGCAGTGTCTGGGGGAACACTGAAGCTTTCTTT	CASSVWGNTEAFF
14	TRBV2	NA	TRBJ1-2	NA	TGTGCCAGCAGTGCCGGATTAGCTAACTATGGCTACACCTTC	CASSAGLANYGYTF
10	TRBV7-2	NA	TRBJ2-1	NA	TGTGCCTCGTCCTACAATGAGCAGTTCTTC	CASSYNEQFF
13	TRBV4-1	NA	TRBJ2-3	NA	TGCGCCAGCAGCCATTGGGGGGCAGATACGCAGTATTTT	CASSHWGADTQYF
16	TRBV27	NA	TRBJ1-2	NA	TGTGCCAGCAGTCCTACAATCGGCCAGGACGTGTATGGCTACACCTTC	CASSPTIGQDVYGYTF
16	TRBV14	NA	TRBJ2-3	NA	TGTGCCAGCAGCCAAGATCTGAGGGAGAGCACAGATACGCAGTATTTT	CASSQDLRESTDTQYF
15	TRBV4-1	NA	TRBJ2-5	NA	TGCGCCAGCAGCCAAGAAGGATTGGGAACCGAGACCCAGTACTTC	CASSQEGLGTETQYF
13	TRBV2	once	TRBJ2-3	NA	TGTGCCAGCAGTGACCTAAGCACAGATACGCAGTATTTT	CASSDLSTDTQYF
14	TRBV27	NA	TRBJ2-7	NA	TGTGCCAGCAGTTTCGGCAGGGCACCCTACGAGCAGTACTTC	CASSFGRAPYEQYF
14	TRBV7-2	NA	TRBJ1-5	NA	TGTGCCAGCAGCCGAGGACGGTCTAATCAGCCCCAGCATTTT	CASSRGRSNQPQHF
13	TRBV9	NA	TRBJ2-1	NA	TGTGCCAGCAGCGTGATCCACAATGAGCAGCAGTTCTTC	CASSVIHNEQQFF
15	TRBV5-1	once	TRBJ2-2	NA	TGCGCCAGCAGCTTTGTACAGGGAGACACCGGGGAGCTGTTTTTT	CASSFVQGDTGELFF
14	TRBV7-9	NA	TRBJ1-1	TRBD1	TGTGCCAGCAGCTTCCAAGACAGGGAGGCTGAAGCTTTCTTT	CASSFQDREAEAFF
15	TRBV9	NA	TRBJ1-6	TRBD1	TGTGCCAGCAGCTTCGACAGGGGGGGAGATTCACCCCTCCACTTT	CASSFDRGGDSPLHF
14	TRBV6-1	NA	TRBJ2-2	NA	TGTGCCACTCAGCACGGAACGAACACCGGGGAGCTGTTTTTT	CATQHGTNTGELFF
17	TRBV30	NA	TRBJ1-1	NA	TGTGCCTGGAGTCCCCTAGAGAGCGCCCGGTCAGACACTGAAGCTTTCTTT	CAWSPLESARSDTEAFF
11	TRBV5-6	NA	TRBJ1-2	NA	TGTGCCAGCAGCTTGGGGGGTGGCTACACCTTC	CASSLGGGYTF
13	TRBV10-2	NA	TRBJ2-7	NA	TGCGCCAGCACTAACGAGGCACGGGACGAGCAGTACTTC	CASTNEARDEQYF
13	TRBV6-5	once	TRBJ1-5	NA	TGTGCCACCCGGGAGGGAGCGGGTCAGCCCCAGCATTTT	CATREGAGQPQHF
14	TRBV27	NA	TRBJ1-4	NA	TGTGCCAGCAGTTGGAACGTGGGTAATGAAAAACTGTTTTTT	CASSWNVGNEKLFF
11	TRBV19	NA	TRBJ2-7	NA	TGTGCCGGGCGCCTAAGGCACGAGCAGTACTTC	CAGRLRHEQYF
13	TRBV5-1	NA	TRBJ2-5	NA	TGCGCCAGCAGCTTGAGTCGGTTGGAGACCCAGTACTTC	CASSLSRLETQYF
14	TRBV6-5	NA	TRBJ1-2	NA	TGTGCCAGCAGTTATATCTGGGAGGAGTATGGCTACACCTTC	CASSYIWEEYGYTF
11	TRBV30	NA	TRBJ2-2	NA	TGTGCCTGGAGCGGCCCCGGGGAGCTGTTTTTT	CAWSGPGELFF
14	TRBV5-1	NA	TRBJ2-7	NA	TGCGCCAGCAGCGAGGACAACAGGGAAGACGAGCAGTACTTC	CASSEDNREDEQYF
16	TRBV5-1	NA	TRBJ1-1	NA	TGCGCCAGCAGCTTGAGGCCCGGGCTCCTGGACACTGAAGCTTTCTTT	CASSLRPGLLDTEAFF
13	TRBV2	few	TRBJ2-7	NA	TGTGCCAGCAGTGACTTGAGCTCCTACGAGCAGTACTTC	CASSDLSSYEQYF
16	TRBV27	NA	TRBJ2-7	TRBD2	TGTGCCAGCAGTTTATCGTGGACTAGCGGGAGTTACGAGCAGTACTTC	CASSLSWTSGSYEQYF
16	TRBV2	NA	TRBJ2-7	TRBD2	TGTGCCAGCAGTGACGAATCGGGACTAGCGGGATACGAGCAGTACTTC	CASSDESGLAGYEQYF
14	TRBV7-6	NA	TRBJ2-7	NA	TGTGCCAGCAGCTTAGCAAGCTCTTCCTACGAGCAGTACTTC	CASSLASSSYEQYF
13	TRBV11-2	NA	TRBJ2-7	NA	TGTGCCAGCAGCTTGCGGGGAGTCTACGAGCAGTACTTC	CASSLRGVYEQYF
17	TRBV27	NA	TRBJ2-2	TRBD2	TGTGCCAGCAGTCCTCGGTCTCTAGCGGGAGTTACCGGGGAGCTGTTTTTT	CASSPRSLAGVTGELFF